The 24 T cell receptor beta chains listed next were all sequenced from one sample in a study of T cell changes during pregnancy in multiple sclerosis. Using immunoSEQ multiplex PCR, the repertoire was profiled, and TCRdb retains in-frame clones only, with some absent. The sample has approximately 99,000 clones; approximately 94% are singletons. The sample in question was peripheral blood, obtained after pregnancy. The receptors were gathered from a female donor with multiple sclerosis, enrolled in a pregnancy study.

The chain carries TRBV2 and TRBJ2-7, with 9 bases fitting TRBD2. The junction had 17 bases not matched to a gene; V was cut back by 6 bases and J by 11 bases. This CDR3 contains 15 residues. Looked up from germline, CDR1 is SNHLY and CDR2 is FYNNEI. CDR3 in DNA: TGTGCCAGCAGGGACTCGAGACTAGCGGCGGGAAAGGAGTACTTC. Translated: CASRDSRLAAGKEYF.

V is TRBV19 and J is TRBJ2-7; the match to TRBD1 covers 8 bases. Per the germline V gene, CDR1 is LNHDA and CDR2 is SQIVND (reference sequence). This CDR3 has 14 amino acids. Trimming at V came to 4 bases and at J to 2 bases, leaving 4 bases not matched to a gene. CDR3 DNA sequence: TGTGCCAGTAGTACCGGGACAGGACCCTACGAGCAGTACTTC. Translating gives CASSTGTGPYEQYF.

The chain recombines TRBV9 with TRBJ2-1; 9 bases match TRBD2. Germline V gives CDR1 SGDLS, CDR2 YYNGEE. V shed 0 bases and J 5 bases; nucleotides not matched to a gene: 3. The CDR3 consists of 15 residues. CDR3 in DNA: TGTGCCAGCAGCGTAGAACTAGCGGGTAACAATGAGCAGTTCTTC. Encoded protein: CASSVELAGNNEQFF.

The gene calls are TRBV19 and TRBJ2-7; the match to TRBD2 covers 12 bases. CDR3 length equals 17 residues. Germline values: CDR1 LNHDA, CDR2 SQIVND (reference sequence). The J segment lost 5 bases and the V segment lost 3 bases, leaving 11 bases of the junction unmatched. The CDR3 region has the DNA TGTGCCAGTAGTATTATAGGACTAGCGGGACTCTCTAACGAGCAGTACTTC. Amino acids: CASSIIGLAGLSNEQYF.

The rearrangement joins TRBV27 to TRBJ1-2, with D possibly being TRBD1 (5 bases). This CDR3 comprises 15 residues. The V gene lost 3 bases and the J gene lost 7 bases, with 18 bases spanning the gap. Germline assignment: CDR1 MNHEY and CDR2 SMNVEV (reference sequence). The CDR3, as DNA: TGTGCCAGCAGTTTGGTCGACGCAGGGCATTCTGGCTACACCTTC. Translating gives CASSLVDAGHSGYTF.

This sequence joins TRBV10-3 and TRBJ2-1; 10 bases fit TRBD2. Germline-derived CDR1 and CDR2 are ENHRY and SYGVKD. V was pared by 7 bases and J by 0 bases, with 3 bases of the junction left unmatched. CDR3 length: 15 residues. The CDR3 loop reads CAIKREGSSYNEQFF. DNA for the CDR3: TGTGCCATCAAGCGGGAGGGGAGCTCCTACAATGAGCAGTTCTTC.

This rearrangement joins TRBV27 to TRBJ1-2; D uncertain. The CDR3 consists of 13 residues. Trimming removed 1 base at V and 6 bases at J, with 9 bases between. Looked up from germline, CDR1 is MNHEY and CDR2 is SMNVEV (reference sequence). The DNA of the CDR3 is TGTGCCAGCAGTTTATACTCAGGCGATGGCTACACCTTC. Its translation is CASSLYSGDGYTF.

J is TRBJ2-3 and V is TRBV10-2; 8 bases match TRBD2. This CDR3 comprises 15 residues. With V trimmed by 2 bases and J by 4 bases, 5 bases remained unmatched. Per germline, CDR1 WSHSY and CDR2 SAAADI. The CDR3 reads CASSEAGGRADTQYF. The CDR3 region has the DNA TGCGCCAGCAGTGAGGCGGGAGGACGGGCAGATACGCAGTATTTT.

The count of this clone is one. V is TRBV18 and J is TRBJ1-2; 8 bases are shared with TRBD1. Germline loops: CDR1 KGHSH, CDR2 LQKENI. The V segment lost 6 bases and the J segment 4 bases; nucleotides outside the gene matches: 7. The CDR3 runs 14 residues. CDR3 coding DNA: TGTGCCAGCTCGTCCCAGGGGGCTGTCTATGGCTACACCTTC. Encoded protein: CASSSQGAVYGYTF.

The chain uses TRBV27 and TRBJ2-1; no reliable D call. This CDR3 is built from 15 residues. With 5 bases removed from V and 0 bases from J, the gap between germline ends came to 11 bases. CDR1 and CDR2 (germline): MNHEY, SMNVEV (reference sequence). CDR3 amino acids: CASSMTGSSYNEQFF. The DNA of the CDR3 is TGTGCCAGCAGTATGACTGGAAGCTCCTACAATGAGCAGTTCTTC.

This clone was counted a single time. The sample holds other DNA sequences that translate to the same CDR3. V is TRBV9 and J is TRBJ2-7; D gene ambiguous. The CDR3 sequence is 13 residues long. Germline values: CDR1 SGDLS, CDR2 YYNGEE. Trimming removed 0 bases at V and 0 bases at J, with 4 bases between. In DNA form, the CDR3 reads TGTGCCAGCAGCGTAGGTCTCTCCTACGAGCAGTACTTC. It is translated as CASSVGLSYEQYF.

J is TRBJ2-5 and V is TRBV30; 7 bases match TRBD1. CDR1 is GTSNPN, CDR2 SVGIG, per germline (reference sequence). The CDR3 contains 14 residues. V lost 2 bases and J lost 2; bases outside the gene matches: 5. The CDR3 sequence is CAWSPPGQQETQYF. CDR3 nucleotide sequence: TGTGCCTGGAGTCCTCCGGGACAGCAAGAGACCCAGTACTTC.

CDR3 region: CATDSRGGEGGYTF. CDR3 DNA sequence: TGCGCCACCGACTCCCGGGGAGGGGAGGGCGGCTACACCTTC. This sequence joins TRBV5-1 and TRBJ1-2; a possible D gene is TRBD1 (5 bases). V lost 9 bases and J lost 8, with 23 bases in between. The CDR3 totals 14 residues. CDR1 and CDR2 from the germline V gene are SGHRS and YFSETQ.

The chain carries TRBV27 and TRBJ2-7, with D maybe TRBD1 (5 bases). Trimming took 2 bases from V and 6 from J, leaving 14 bases between them. CDR1 MNHEY and CDR2 SMNVEV come from the germline V gene (reference sequence). The CDR3 contains 14 residues. CDR3 loop: CASSLGPRAFEQYF. The CDR3 region has the DNA TGTGCCAGCAGTTTAGGTCCCAGGGCGTTCGAGCAGTACTTC.

The CDR3 loop is CASSSKIGGGTGELFF. The CDR3 DNA reads TGTGCCAGCAGCTCGAAGATAGGGGGCGGCACCGGGGAGCTGTTTTTT. This sequence joins TRBV5-4 and TRBJ2-2; 7 bases agree with TRBD1. The germline CDR1 and CDR2 sequences are SGHNT and YYREEE (reference sequence). J was trimmed by 4 bases and V by 3 bases; bases with no gene match: 9. The CDR3 covers 16 residues.

The chain recombines TRBV5-1 with TRBJ2-1; 13 bases fit TRBD2. The junction had 6 bases not matched to a gene; V was cut back by 2 bases and J by 1 base. Germline loops: CDR1 SGHRS, CDR2 YFSETQ. CDR3 length equals 18 residues. CDR3 residues: CASSFTRLAGGSYNEQFF. As DNA, the CDR3 is TGCGCCAGCAGCTTTACCAGACTAGCGGGAGGATCCTACAATGAGCAGTTCTTC.

The chain employs TRBV30 and TRBJ2-5; possible D gene TRBD2, 7 bases. The V end was cut by 0 bases, the J end by 7 bases, with 12 bases between. This CDR3 has 13 amino acids. Germline V gene lookup returns CDR1 GTSNPN and CDR2 SVGIG (reference sequence). The CDR3: CAWSVRRGGTQYF. CDR3 nucleotide sequence: TGTGCCTGGAGTGTAAGGAGGGGGGGGACCCAGTACTTC. Together with reference TRBV30 and TRBJ2-5, the CDR3 gives the full variable domain: SQTIHQWPATLVQPVGSPLSLECTVEGTSNPNLYWYRQAAGRGLQLLFYSVGIGQISSEVPQNLSASRPQDRQFILSSKKLLLSDSGFYLCAWSVRRGGTQYFGPGTRLLVL.

The chain couples TRBV6-1 to TRBJ2-2; no clear D gene. Germline CDR1 MNHNS, CDR2 SASEGT. V lost 3 bases and J lost 0, with 14 bases in between. The CDR3 is 17 amino acids. The CDR3 nucleotides are TGTGCCAGCAGTGAGGCTTGGAGAGGCCCGAACACCGGGGAGCTGTTTTTT. Translation gives CASSEAWRGPNTGELFF.

This clone has a single count. V is TRBV9 and J is TRBJ2-7; TRBD2 matches at 10 bases. This CDR3 region has 17 residues. Germline V CDR1 and CDR2: SGDLS, YYNGEE. V lost 3 bases and J lost 3; bases outside the gene matches: 12. DNA for the CDR3: TGTGCCAGCAGCGAGGGGGATGGACTAGCGGCCTACTACGAGCAGTACTTC. This gives the protein CASSEGDGLAAYYEQYF. Filled out from reference TRBV9 and TRBJ2-7, the complete variable domain reads DSGVTQTPKHLITATGQRVTLRCSPRSGDLSVYWYQQSLDQGLQFLIQYYNGEERAKGNILERFSAQQFPDLHSELNLSSLELGDSALYFCASSEGDGLAAYYEQYFGPGTRLTVT.

The rearrangement joins TRBV10-3 to TRBJ2-3; D is possibly TRBD2 (5 bases). The CDR3 totals 14 residues. Germline lookup yields CDR1 ENHRY and CDR2 SYGVKD. Trimming took 8 bases from V and 3 from J, leaving 15 bases between them. CDR3 protein: CAIGEAGGTDTQYF. DNA for the CDR3: TGTGCCATCGGGGAAGCAGGCGGGACAGATACGCAGTATTTT.

The chain links TRBV18 to TRBJ1-5, with 8 bases fitting TRBD1. This CDR3 is 17 amino acids long. With V trimmed by 0 bases and J by 0 bases, 4 bases remained unmatched. Germline CDR1 and CDR2: KGHSH and LQKENI. CDR3 sequence: CASSPPRTGTSNQPQHF. The CDR3 bases are TGTGCCAGCTCACCACCTCGGACAGGGACTAGCAATCAGCCCCAGCATTTT.

This chain links TRBV11-3 with TRBJ2-7, with 8 bases lining up with TRBD1. The V segment lost 4 bases and the J segment 3 bases; nucleotides outside the gene matches: 8. This CDR3 contains 15 residues. Germline V gives CDR1 SGHNT, CDR2 YENEEA. The CDR3: CASSYGQGPSYEQYF. DNA for the CDR3: TGTGCCAGCAGCTACGGACAGGGCCCTAGCTACGAGCAGTACTTC.

With regard to this clone: The same CDR3 arises from other DNA sequences in this sample as well. This rearrangement joins TRBV7-3 to TRBJ2-5, with 7 nucleotides matching TRBD2. The CDR3 is 14 residues long. From germline, CDR1 is SGHTA and CDR2 FQGTGA. Trimming cost V 2 bases and J 1 base; bases outside gene matches: 1. CDR3 sequence (DNA): TGTGCCAGCAGCTTAGCGGGAGCCCAAGAGACCCAGTACTTC. Translating gives CASSLAGAQETQYF.

The chain joins TRBV7-6 to TRBJ2-1, with 7 bases lining up with TRBD2. Germline assignment: CDR1 SGHVS and CDR2 FNYEAQ. J gave up 10 bases and V 5 bases, and 11 bases lay outside the gene matches. The CDR3 runs 14 residues. The CDR3 sequence is CASSGGGRASEQFF. The CDR3 DNA follows: TGTGCCAGCAGCGGGGGGGGGAGGGCGAGCGAGCAGTTCTTC.